The 32 T cell receptor beta chains in this list originate from one sample, sequenced in a study of prognosis after radiotherapy for stage I lung cancer. By two-round multiplex PCR, the TCR beta CDR3 was amplified from genomic DNA. Individual primers that were specific to each TRBV and TRBJ gene served in first-round PCR. MiXCR, run by TCRdb on the multiplex PCR reads, gives a single entry per CDR3 protein. The sample consists of 20,000 to 25,000 distinct CDR3 sequences, approximately 43% of them appearing once. The material sequenced was PBMCs, taken before or after stereotactic body radiation therapy (not recorded which). The receptor set was obtained from a donor of 50 years or more with non-small cell lung cancer.

This clonotype is medium-sized (0.01 to 0.1%) in the sample. The chain links TRBV6-5 to TRBJ2-2; 8 nucleotides line up with TRBD2. V shed 0 bases and J 1 base; nucleotides not matched to a gene: 1. The CDR3 runs to 16 residues. The germline gives CDR1 MNHEY, CDR2 SVGAGI. This CDR3 reads CASSYSSGRNTGELFF. CDR3 sequence (DNA): TGTGCCAGCAGTTACTCGAGCGGGAGGAACACCGGGGAGCTGTTTTTT.

This clonotype occurred many times. The J gene is TRBJ2-1, the V gene TRBV9; D may be TRBD2 (6 bases). V shed 0 bases and J shed 6 bases, with 10 bases lying between them. Germline CDR1 SGDLS, CDR2 YYNGEE. The CDR3 is 14 amino acids. CDR3 amino acids: CASSVGDSGNEQFF. CDR3 nucleotide sequence: TGTGCCAGCAGCGTAGGTGATAGCGGCAATGAGCAGTTCTTC.

This clonotype was picked up many times. The chain combines TRBV25-1 with TRBJ2-1, with unresolved D. This CDR3 region has 11 residues. Trimming pared 5 bases from V and 10 bases from J, leaving 9 bases between. Per germline, CDR1 MGHDK and CDR2 SYGVNS. The CDR3 DNA is TGTGCCAGCAGTTTTGGGGTCGAGCAGTTCTTC. Its protein is CASSFGVEQFF.

In this sample, this clonotype turned up once. V gene TRBV7-3 combines with J gene TRBJ1-1, with D possibly TRBD1 on 5 matching bases. Germline CDR1 and CDR2: SGHTA and FQGTGA. The CDR3 is 14 residues long. V lost 3 bases, J lost 3 bases, and 11 bases lay in between. The CDR3 sequence is CASSFGPGDTEAFF. CDR3 nucleotide sequence: TGTGCCAGCAGCTTTGGCCCGGGGGACACTGAAGCTTTCTTT.

The chain recombines TRBV15 with TRBJ1-3, with D unresolved. Looked up from germline, CDR1 is LNHNV and CDR2 is YYDKDF (reference sequence). V was shortened by 0 bases and J by 0 bases, with 9 bases between the two germline ends. The CDR3 extends over 16 amino acids. The DNA for the CDR3 is TGTGCCACCAGCAGAGATGTGGTGTTCTCTGGAAACACCATATATTTT. Translated, it gives CATSRDVVFSGNTIYF.

The J gene is TRBJ1-6, the V gene TRBV6-1, with TRBD1 matching 12 bases. The trim removed 8 bases at V and 9 bases at J, leaving 5 bases unmatched. Germline V gene data show CDR1 as MNHNS and CDR2 as SASEGT. CDR3 length: 14 amino acids. The CDR3, as DNA: TGTGCCAGCCAGGGGACAGGGGGCGTTTCACCCCTCCACTTT. Protein product: CASQGTGGVSPLHF.

The table lists this clonotype with many counts. The V gene is TRBV5-1, the J gene TRBJ1-6; D may be TRBD1 (5 bases). The CDR3 runs 18 residues. Germline-derived CDR1 and CDR2 are SGHRS and YFSETQ. Between the trimmed V and J ends, which lost 5 bases and 2 bases, there was a span of 20 bases. DNA of the CDR3: TGCGCCAGCAGTCCAAACCCAGGGATAGGGACCTATAATTCACCCCTCCACTTT. Protein: CASSPNPGIGTYNSPLHF.

In its sample, this clonotype was seen many times. V and J are TRBV11-2 and TRBJ2-7, with 8 bases fitting TRBD1. Per germline, CDR1 SGHAT and CDR2 FQNNGV. V was pared by 5 bases and J by 2 bases, with 2 bases of the junction left unmatched. This CDR3 has 13 amino acids. CDR3 bases: TGTGCCAGCAGCCGGGGACAGGCCTACGAGCAGTACTTC. Translating gives CASSRGQAYEQYF.

The chain links TRBV4-1 to TRBJ2-3; 10 nucleotides match TRBD2. CDR1 is MGHRA, CDR2 YSYEKL, per germline. The CDR3 is 17 amino acids. The V gene end was trimmed by 5 bases and the J gene end by 1 base; junction bases not matched to a gene: 9. The CDR3 reads CASSKGLAGAGTDTQYF. CDR3 in DNA: TGCGCCAGCAGCAAGGGTCTAGCGGGAGCGGGCACAGATACGCAGTATTTT.

This clonotype was seen at least ten times. The V and J genes are TRBV5-6 and TRBJ1-3, with 7 bases identical to TRBD1. The CDR3 contains 15 residues. Looked up from germline, CDR1 is SGHDT and CDR2 is YYEEEE. The trim removed 4 bases at V and 0 bases at J, leaving 4 bases unmatched. CDR3 coding DNA: TGTGCCAGCAGCCGCCCAGGGGGCTCTGGAAACACCATATATTTT. Protein product: CASSRPGGSGNTIYF.

This clonotype was seen repeatedly, ten times or more. The chain joins TRBV7-6 to TRBJ2-1; D remains ambiguous. This CDR3 comprises 14 residues. Trimming left V 0 bases short and J 3 bases short, with 6 bases between. The germline CDR1 and CDR2 sequences are SGHVS and FNYEAQ. The CDR3 spells CASSLARDYNEQFF. For the CDR3, the DNA is TGTGCCAGCAGCTTAGCGCGAGACTACAATGAGCAGTTCTTC.

This clonotype was seen ten or more times. The chain recombines TRBV5-5 with TRBJ2-7; 8 nucleotides align to TRBD2. The CDR3 spans 13 residues. Germline V CDR1 and CDR2: SGHKS, YYEKEE (reference sequence). J lost 3 bases, V lost 4 bases, and 3 bases had no gene match. Here the CDR3 DNA reads TGTGCCAGCAGCCGGGGGGGGGGCTACGAGCAGTACTTC. This encodes CASSRGGGYEQYF.

The chain recombines TRBV5-1 with TRBJ2-1; the match to TRBD2 covers 12 bases. The CDR3 totals 15 residues. Unmatched junction bases numbered 10, after V lost 7 bases and J lost 8 bases. Germline-derived CDR1 and CDR2 are SGHRS and YFSETQ. The CDR3 here is CASSLTSGSVYEQFF. The CDR3 DNA reads TGCGCCAGCTCCCTGACTAGCGGGAGTGTCTATGAGCAGTTCTTC.

Concerning this clonotype: Given a much more abundant clone one base away, this may be a read error. V usage is TRBV10-2 and J usage is TRBJ2-1; no reliable D call. This CDR3 contains 13 residues. Trimming took off 3 bases at V and 8 bases at J, with 11 bases between the two ends. The germline V gene encodes CDR1 WSHSY and CDR2 SAAADI. The CDR3 sequence is CASSDCGSDEQFF. The CDR3 DNA reads as TGCGCCAGCAGTGACTGTGGAAGCGATGAGCAGTTCTTC.

This clonotype showed up many times. The chain couples TRBV19 to TRBJ2-7; 8 bases map to TRBD1. The CDR3 totals 15 residues. V shed 6 bases and J 6 bases; nucleotides not matched to a gene: 13. Germline loops: CDR1 LNHDA, CDR2 SQIVND (reference sequence). CDR3 loop: CASSPRQGALGEQYF. CDR3 coding DNA: TGTGCCAGTAGCCCCCGTCAGGGGGCTCTAGGCGAGCAGTACTTC.

Comments on this clonotype: Since a far larger clone is one base different, this is likely a read error. The chain joins TRBV3-2 to TRBJ2-7; whether TRBD1, the table's D call, matches the DNA was not checked. TRBV3-2 is labeled a pseudogene. This CDR3 is 15 amino acids long. The CDR3 sequence: CASSQVPGDLYEQYF. The CDR3 nucleotides are TGTGCCAGCAGCCAGGTACCCGGGGATCTCTACGAGCAGTACTTC.

This clonotype was observed at least ten times. The genes are TRBV14 and TRBJ2-1; D possibly corresponds to TRBD2 (6 bases). The CDR3 sequence is 13 residues long. V lost 4 bases to trimming and J lost 9 bases, with 13 bases between them. CDR1 is SGHDN, CDR2 FVKESK, per germline. The CDR3 loop is CASSLSIGGEQFF. In nucleotides, the CDR3 is TGTGCCAGCAGCCTAAGTATCGGGGGTGAGCAGTTCTTC.

This clonotype was counted many times. The chain couples TRBV6-1 to TRBJ2-5; possibly TRBD1 for D (5 bases). Trimming pared 6 bases from V and 3 bases from J, leaving 17 bases between. CDR1 is MNHNS, CDR2 SASEGT, per germline. This CDR3 is built from 15 residues. The CDR3 bases are TGTGCCAGCAGGAGGACAATTGGACCAGAAGAGACCCAGTACTTC. Translating it yields CASRRTIGPEETQYF.

This clonotype has just one count. An end of the junction does not agree with germline; a read error may underlie this. This chain's CDR3 is CVSSLVTAGELFF. The DNA of the CDR3 is TGTGTCAGCAGCCTGGTGACTGCCGGGGAGCTGTTTTTT. The chain is built from TRBV7-2 and TRBJ2-2; D call uncertain. Germline V CDR1 and CDR2: SGHTA, FQGNSA. The CDR3 spans 13 residues.

With regard to this clonotype: This sequence is one base from a far larger clone and is likely a read error. The J gene is TRBJ1-1, the V gene TRBV6-2 or TRBV6-3; D gene uncertain. V was cut by 7 bases and J by 5 bases, with 14 bases left in between. CDR1 and CDR2 from the germline V gene are MNHEY and SVGEGT. CDR3 length: 13 residues. In DNA, the CDR3 is TGTGCCAGCACCACGCATGGTGGTACTGAAGCTTTCTTT. Its translation is CASTTHGGTEAFF.

Many counts were recorded for this clonotype. The chain recombines TRBV9 with TRBJ2-3; the D call may be TRBD1 or TRBD2 (6 bases each). Germline loops: CDR1 SGDLS, CDR2 YYNGEE. The V end lost 3 bases, the J end lost 3 bases, and 11 bases lay between the germline ends. There are 14 residues in the CDR3. The DNA for the CDR3 is TGTGCCAGCAGCGGGGGGGCTAGGACAGATACGCAGTATTTT. It encodes CASSGGARTDTQYF.

Note on this clonotype: This CDR3 fails to terminate in the conserved phenylalanine or tryptophan, so it likely reflects a read error. This chain connects TRBV11-2 to TRBJ2-1; 7 positions agree with TRBD1. This CDR3 is 16 amino acids long. After removal of 3 bases from V and 4 bases from J, the junction contained 9 bases not matched to a gene. Germline V gene data show CDR1 as SGHAT and CDR2 as FQNNGV. CDR3 in DNA: TGTGCCAGCAGCTTCCCGACAGGGTGCGAGTACAATGAGCAGTTCTCC. Residues: CASSFPTGCEYNEQFS.

Turning to this clonotype: Its ends do not fully match the called genes, so a read error is possible. The V gene is TRBV6-2 or TRBV6-3, the J gene TRBJ1-2; D is undetermined. The CDR3 is made up of 13 amino acids. Per germline, CDR1 MNHEY and CDR2 SVGEGT. The CDR3 spells CASTLDENYGYTF. For the CDR3, the DNA is TGTGCCAGCACCCTGGACGAAAACTATGGCTACACATTC.

About this clonotype itself: A read error may explain this, as a much larger clone is one base away. The V call is TRBV7-3, the J call TRBJ2-1, with 11 bases that match TRBD2. This CDR3 region has 15 residues. V lost 5 bases, J lost 9 bases, and 9 bases stayed unmatched. Germline lookup yields CDR1 SGHTA and CDR2 FQGTGA. The CDR3 DNA reads TGTGCCAGCAGCCTGTCTAGCGGGAGGTCCAGTGAGCAGTTCTTC. This encodes CASSLSSGRSSEQFF.

This clonotype was counted at least ten times. CDR3 nucleotide sequence: TGTGCCAGCAGCCCAAAGGGACAGAGCTACGAGCAGTACTTC. Translating it yields CASSPKGQSYEQYF. The chain uses TRBV7-9 and TRBJ2-7; 7 bases are shared with TRBD1. CDR1 SEHNR and CDR2 FQNEAQ come from the germline V gene (reference sequence). J gave up 3 bases and V 5 bases, and 7 bases lay outside the gene matches. The CDR3 is made up of 14 amino acids.

At least ten counts were recorded for this clonotype. This rearrangement joins TRBV20-1 to TRBJ2-7; 13 bases fit TRBD2. V lost 2 bases and J lost 4; bases outside the gene matches: 2. The CDR3 covers 14 residues. Per the germline V gene, CDR1 is DFQATT and CDR2 is SNEGSKA (reference sequence). CDR3 sequence reads: CSARTSGRGYEQYF. DNA of the CDR3: TGCAGTGCTAGAACTAGCGGGAGGGGGTACGAGCAGTACTTC.

The chain links TRBV9 to TRBJ2-5; 8 bases agree with TRBD2. The CDR3 sequence is 14 residues long. Looked up from germline, CDR1 is SGDLS and CDR2 is YYNGEE. With 4 bases clipped from V and 5 bases from J, the junction kept 7 bases outside the gene matches. The CDR3: CASSSGGGSETQYF. The DNA of the CDR3 is TGTGCCAGCAGCTCGGGGGGGGGGTCGGAGACCCAGTACTTC.

In its sample, this clonotype was seen once. This chain uses TRBV28 with TRBJ1-1, with TRBD1 as a possible D gene (6 bases). CDR3 length: 14 amino acids. The V gene lost 5 bases and the J gene lost 4 bases, with 14 bases spanning the gap. The germline V gene encodes CDR1 MDHEN and CDR2 SYDVKM. The DNA for the CDR3 is TGTGCCAGCAGTCCACGACAGGAGACCACTGAAGCTTTCTTT. Protein product: CASSPRQETTEAFF.

CDR3 in amino acids: CSARETGGKDQPQHF. In DNA, the CDR3 is TGCAGTGCTAGGGAAACAGGGGGCAAGGATCAGCCCCAGCATTTT. The chain uses TRBV20-1 and TRBJ1-5; 9 bases map to TRBD1. The CDR3 sequence is 15 residues long. The J segment lost 5 bases and the V segment lost 3 bases, leaving 8 bases of the junction unmatched. From germline, CDR1 is DFQATT and CDR2 SNEGSKA (reference sequence).

Note on this clonotype: It may be a read error: a sequence one base away is much more abundant. The V gene is TRBV7-2, the J gene TRBJ2-1, with 7 bases fitting TRBD2. The length of the CDR3 is 15 residues. The germline V gene has CDR1 SGHTA and CDR2 FQGNSA. Germline trimming cut 3 bases from V and 8 bases from J; bases unmatched to any gene: 10. DNA for the CDR3: TGTGCCAGCAGCTTTGGGGGGGGGAGGGCGGATGAGCAGTTCTTC. It specifies CASSFGGGRADEQFF.

This clonotype was counted ten times or more. The chain links TRBV11-3 to TRBJ1-4; no clear D gene. Germline CDR1 and CDR2: SGHNT and YENEEA. V lost 5 bases, J lost 7 bases, and 8 bases lay in between. The CDR3 spans 12 residues. CDR3 region: CASSEPGEKLFF. CDR3 coding DNA: TGTGCCAGCAGCGAGCCTGGTGAAAAACTGTTTTTT.

This clonotype has at least ten counts. The CDR3 nucleotides are TGTGCCAGCAGCCCGGACAGCTCTGGAAACACCATATATTTT. This translates into CASSPDSSGNTIYF. The chain uses TRBV7-6 and TRBJ1-3; tentatively, D is TRBD1 (6 bases). The germline V gene has CDR1 SGHVS and CDR2 FNYEAQ. The CDR3 length is 14 residues. Trimming pared 5 bases from V and 0 bases from J, leaving 8 bases between.